This T cell receptor beta chain was obtained from a study of human T cells and chemical hapten exposure. The time point was: patch test 3, about 24 weeks after DPC sensitization. Treatment indicated: therapeutic diphenylcyclopropenone sensitization with weekly scalp DPC. The study enrolled 18 to 70-year-old alopecia patients suitable for DPC. For the library, individual cDNA molecules each received unique molecular identifiers. Original handling: With a range of 23,224 to 690,600, the median per sample was 95,638 TCRs. TCRdb independently ran MiXCR on the RACE reads; one entry per CDR3 protein. The V and J calls and clone size come from TCRdb's table, not from the authors' own analysis. The sample yields over 150,000 distinct CDR3 sequences, 28% seen once. Concerning this clonotype itself: Its antigen is still unknown.

The CDR3 has 15 amino acids. CDR1 and CDR2 (germline): DFQATT, SNEGSKA (reference sequence). J gave up 0 bases and V 6 bases, and 9 bases lay outside the gene matches. General observations from the study: Sensitizing to DPC left TCRs with a frequency above 1 in 1000 unaltered.

The rearrangement joins TRBV20-1 to TRBJ2-3, with 7 bases fitting TRBD2. This receptor was obtained from a woman aged 18-29 years with alopecia areata. Some clones in this sample may be carry-over from other donors' samples. The sample consisted of whole blood, taken in connection with sensitization to the hapten diphenylcyclopropenone (DPC). The CDR3 spells CSAASGATSTDTQYF. Here the CDR3 DNA reads TGCAGTGCCGCGAGCGGGGCCACTAGCACAGATACGCAGTATTTT.